This T cell receptor beta chain is from a study of T cell responses to AZD1222 COVID-19 vaccine. This table comes from immunoSEQ multiplex PCR, and its TCRdb copy is limited to in-frame clones, with some not included. Of 90,000 to 130,000 clones in the sample, around nine tenths were seen once. V lost 1 base and J 0 bases, leaving 10 bases between the germline ends. The CDR3 covers 16 residues. Germline V gene data show CDR1 as MNHEY and CDR2 as SVGAGI. The sequence was collected from an adult who received the AZD1222 COVID-19 vaccine. The rearrangement links TRBV6-5 to TRBJ1-3; no firm D call. The source was peripheral blood, collected 28 days after the second AZD1222 dose. CDR3 loop: CASSYWRGDSGNTIYF. The CDR3, as DNA: TGTGCCAGCAGTTACTGGCGAGGCGACTCTGGAAACACCATATATTTT.